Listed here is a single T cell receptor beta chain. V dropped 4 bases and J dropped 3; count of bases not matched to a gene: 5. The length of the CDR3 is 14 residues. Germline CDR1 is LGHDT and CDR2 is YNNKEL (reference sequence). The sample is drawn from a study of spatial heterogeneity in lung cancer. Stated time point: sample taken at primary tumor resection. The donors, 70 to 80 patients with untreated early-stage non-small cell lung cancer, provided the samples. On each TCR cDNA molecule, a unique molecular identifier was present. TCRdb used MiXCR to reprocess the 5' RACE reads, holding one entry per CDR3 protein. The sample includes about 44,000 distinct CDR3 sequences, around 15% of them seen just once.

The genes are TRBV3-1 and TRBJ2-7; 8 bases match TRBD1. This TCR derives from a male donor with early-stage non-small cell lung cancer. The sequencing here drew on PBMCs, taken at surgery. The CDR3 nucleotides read TGTGCCAGCAGCCCGGGACAGGCCGACTACGAGCAGTACTTC. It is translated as CASSPGQADYEQYF.